The 2 T cell receptor beta chains reported below all come from one sample, sequenced in a study of shared clonotypes between healthy human individuals. Generated by immunoSEQ multiplex PCR, the TCRdb table keeps only in-frame clones and is missing some. The sample has about 980,000 clones; over 60% are singletons. Sequencing was carried out using memory CD4+ T cells sorted from blood. Described subset: CD45RA-negative fraction. Receptor source: a man aged 18-30 years in good health.

The CDR3 loop reads CASSREVAGFHNYGYTF. The CDR3 coding sequence is TGTGCCAGCAGCAGAGAAGTGGCAGGGTTTCATAACTATGGCTACACCTTC. The V gene is TRBV21-1, the J gene TRBJ1-2; the table's D call, TRBD1, was not checked against the DNA. TRBV21-1 is shown as a pseudogene. The CDR3 sequence is 17 residues long.

The V call is TRBV7-9, the J call TRBJ1-1; D is possibly TRBD1 (5 bases). Germline CDR1 SEHNR, CDR2 FQNEAQ (reference sequence). The germline V and J ends were trimmed by 5 bases and 0 bases, with 13 bases remaining between them. This CDR3 is 15 amino acids long. CDR3 amino acids: CASSPRAGMNTEAFF. In nucleotides, the CDR3 is TGTGCCAGCAGCCCCCGGGCAGGGATGAACACTGAAGCTTTCTTT.